This T cell receptor beta chain was identified in a study of OX40 agonist ivuxolimab in advanced cancers. Germline V CDR1 and CDR2: MNHNS, SASEGT. V trimming: 7 bases; J trimming: 2 bases; junction bases outside the gene matches: 5. The CDR3 covers 14 residues. Sequenced by immunoSEQ multiplex PCR; TCRdb stores in-frame clones only, minus some. The data contain fewer than 70,000 clones, approximately 81% of them singletons. This receptor was identified in an adult with an advanced solid tumor such as melanoma, head and neck, liver or kidney cancer. This specimen was CD4+ or CD8+ T cells sorted from blood, taken in a trial of the OX40 agonist ivuxolimab. The chain joins TRBV6-1 to TRBJ1-5, with 7 bases fitting TRBD1. The CDR3, as DNA: TGTGCCAGCAACCCCACAGGGGGCAATCAGCCCCAGCATTTT. Translated: CASNPTGGNQPQHF.